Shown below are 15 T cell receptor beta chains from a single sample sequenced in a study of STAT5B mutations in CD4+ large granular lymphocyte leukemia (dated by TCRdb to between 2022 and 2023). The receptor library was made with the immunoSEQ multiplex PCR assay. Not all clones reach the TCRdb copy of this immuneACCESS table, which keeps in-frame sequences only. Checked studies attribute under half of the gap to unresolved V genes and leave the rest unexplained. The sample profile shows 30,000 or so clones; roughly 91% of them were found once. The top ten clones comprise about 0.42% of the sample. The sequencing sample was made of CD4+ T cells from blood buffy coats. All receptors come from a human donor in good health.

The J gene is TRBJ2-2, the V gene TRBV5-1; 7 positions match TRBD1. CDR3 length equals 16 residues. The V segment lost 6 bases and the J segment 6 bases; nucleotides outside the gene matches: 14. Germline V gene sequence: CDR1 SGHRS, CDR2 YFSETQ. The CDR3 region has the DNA TGCGCCAGCAAGAACACCCGACAGGGCCTCCCCGGGGAGCTGTTTTTT. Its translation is CASKNTRQGLPGELFF.

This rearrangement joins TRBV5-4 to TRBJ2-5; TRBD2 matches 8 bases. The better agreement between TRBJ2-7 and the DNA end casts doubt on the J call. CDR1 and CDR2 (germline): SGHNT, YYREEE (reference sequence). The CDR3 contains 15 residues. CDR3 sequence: CASSLGRGLDYEQYF. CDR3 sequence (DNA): TGTGCCAGCAGCTTAGGCAGGGGACTAGACTACGAGCAGTACTTC.

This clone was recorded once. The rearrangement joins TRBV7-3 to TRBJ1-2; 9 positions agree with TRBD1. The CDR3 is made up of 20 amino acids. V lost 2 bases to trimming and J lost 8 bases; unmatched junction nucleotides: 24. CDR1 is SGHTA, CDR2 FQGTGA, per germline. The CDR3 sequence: CASSLETPDRTGAVLGGYTF. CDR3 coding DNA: TGTGCCAGCAGCTTAGAAACCCCCGACAGGACAGGGGCTGTGTTAGGGGGCTACACCTTC.

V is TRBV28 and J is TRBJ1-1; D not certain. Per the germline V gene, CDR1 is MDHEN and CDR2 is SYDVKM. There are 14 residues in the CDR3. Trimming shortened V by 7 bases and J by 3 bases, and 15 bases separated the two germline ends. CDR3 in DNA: TGTGCCAGCACCCTCAGTGCCCCTGACACTGAAGCTTTCTTT. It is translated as CASTLSAPDTEAFF.

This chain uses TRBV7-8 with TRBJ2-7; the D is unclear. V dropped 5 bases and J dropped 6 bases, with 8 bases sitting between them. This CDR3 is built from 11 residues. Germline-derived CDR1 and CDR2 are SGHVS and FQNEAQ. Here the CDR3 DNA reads TGTGCCAGCAGCCCTTCGGTCGAGCAGTACTTC. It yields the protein CASSPSVEQYF. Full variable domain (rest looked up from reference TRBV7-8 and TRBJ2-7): GAGVSQSPRYKVAKRGQDVALRCDPISGHVSLFWYQQALGQGPEFLTYFQNEAQLDKSGLPSDRFFAERPEGSVSTLKIQRTQQEDSAVYLCASSPSVEQYFGPGTRLTVT.

The CDR3 nucleotides read TGTGCCAGCAGCCAAGAGGGGGGTGGCGAGCAGTACTTC. It is translated as CASSQEGGGEQYF. The genes are TRBV2 and TRBJ2-7; perhaps D is TRBD1 or TRBD2 (6 bases each). The V end lost 6 bases, the J end lost 6 bases, and 15 bases lay between the germline ends. The CDR3 runs 13 residues. Germline V gene data show CDR1 as SNHLY and CDR2 as FYNNEI.

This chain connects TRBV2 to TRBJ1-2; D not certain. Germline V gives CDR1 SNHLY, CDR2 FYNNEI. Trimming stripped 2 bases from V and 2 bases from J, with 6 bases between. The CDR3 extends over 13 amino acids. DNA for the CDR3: TGTGCCAGCAGTGAACACGAGAACTATGGCTACACCTTC. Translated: CASSEHENYGYTF.

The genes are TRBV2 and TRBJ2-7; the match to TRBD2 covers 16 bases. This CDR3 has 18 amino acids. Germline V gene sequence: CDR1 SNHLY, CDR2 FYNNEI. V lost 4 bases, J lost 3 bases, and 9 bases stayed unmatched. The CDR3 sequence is CASSGPGTSGRAYYEQYF. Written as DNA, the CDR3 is TGTGCCAGCAGTGGTCCCGGGACTAGCGGGAGGGCCTACTACGAGCAGTACTTC. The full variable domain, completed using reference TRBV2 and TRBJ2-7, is EPEVTQTPSHQVTQMGQEVILRCVPISNHLYFYWYRQILGQKVEFLVSFYNNEISEKSEIFDDQFSVERPDGSNFTLKIRSTKLEDSAMYFCASSGPGTSGRAYYEQYFGPGTRLTVT.

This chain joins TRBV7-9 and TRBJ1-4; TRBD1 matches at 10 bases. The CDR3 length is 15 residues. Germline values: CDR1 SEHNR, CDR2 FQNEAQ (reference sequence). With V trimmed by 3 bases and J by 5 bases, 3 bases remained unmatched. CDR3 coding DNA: TGTGCCAGCAGCTTCGACAGGGGGCAAAATGAAAAACTGTTTTTT. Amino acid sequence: CASSFDRGQNEKLFF.

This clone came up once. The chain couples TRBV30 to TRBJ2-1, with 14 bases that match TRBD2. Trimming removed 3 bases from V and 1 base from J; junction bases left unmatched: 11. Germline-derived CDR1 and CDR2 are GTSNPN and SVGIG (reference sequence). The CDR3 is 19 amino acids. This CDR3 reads CAWSGTGTSGRRSYNEQFF. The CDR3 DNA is TGTGCCTGGAGCGGAACCGGGACTAGCGGGAGAAGGTCCTACAATGAGCAGTTCTTC.

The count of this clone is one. The CDR3 loop reads CASRTTGIGGELFF. The CDR3 DNA reads as TGTGCCAGCAGGACAACAGGGATTGGCGGGGAGCTGTTTTTT. This chain uses TRBV27 with TRBJ2-2; a possible D gene is TRBD1 (6 bases). V lost 6 bases to trimming and J lost 7 bases, with 15 bases between them. Germline V gives CDR1 MNHEY, CDR2 SMNVEV (reference sequence). The CDR3 sequence is 14 residues long.

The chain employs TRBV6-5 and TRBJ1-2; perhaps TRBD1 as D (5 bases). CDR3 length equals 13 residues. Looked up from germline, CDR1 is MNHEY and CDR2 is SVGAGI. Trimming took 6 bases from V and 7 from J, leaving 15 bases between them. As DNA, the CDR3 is TGTGCCAGCAGCCTGACAGTAGAATCTGGCTACACCTTC. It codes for CASSLTVESGYTF.

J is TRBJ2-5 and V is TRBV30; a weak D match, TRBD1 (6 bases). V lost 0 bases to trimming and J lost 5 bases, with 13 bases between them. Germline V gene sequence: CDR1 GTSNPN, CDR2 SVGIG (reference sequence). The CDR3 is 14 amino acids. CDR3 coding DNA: TGTGCCTGGAGTGTAACAGGGTCTGAGGAGACCCAGTACTTC. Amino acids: CAWSVTGSEETQYF. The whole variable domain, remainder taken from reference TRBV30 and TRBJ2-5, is SQTIHQWPATLVQPVGSPLSLECTVEGTSNPNLYWYRQAAGRGLQLLFYSVGIGQISSEVPQNLSASRPQDRQFILSSKKLLLSDSGFYLCAWSVTGSEETQYFGPGTRLLVL.

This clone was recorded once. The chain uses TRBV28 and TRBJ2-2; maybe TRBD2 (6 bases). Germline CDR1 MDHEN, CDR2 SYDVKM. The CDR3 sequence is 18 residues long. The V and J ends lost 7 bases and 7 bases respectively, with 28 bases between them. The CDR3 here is CASTSPMGGRRENGELFF. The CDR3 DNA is TGTGCCAGCACTTCCCCGATGGGGGGTCGAAGGGAGAACGGGGAGCTGTTTTTT.

CDR3 bases: TGTGCCACCGCCCGTGCCGGCAACTATGGCTACACCTTC. Translation: CATARAGNYGYTF. The chain recombines TRBV6-1 with TRBJ1-2; D call uncertain. The CDR3 runs to 13 residues. The germline gives CDR1 MNHNS, CDR2 SASEGT. Trimming left V 10 bases short and J 2 bases short, with 14 bases between.